Below, 21 T cell receptor beta chains from the same sample are listed, as sequenced in a study of cytomegalovirus exposure and HLA in healthy donors. In the PCR, 60 Vbeta and 13 Jbeta primers were used. Clones were sequenced by immunoSEQ multiplex PCR, and TCRdb holds only the in-frame ones, with some missing. The sample shows 150,000 to 200,000 clones, around 74% of them seen only once. The sequenced sample was PBMCs. These receptors all come from a female donor in good health and CMV-seronegative.

This chain uses TRBV29-1 with TRBJ2-3; 11 positions match TRBD2. CDR1 SQVTM and CDR2 ANQGSEA come from the germline V gene. This CDR3 is built from 16 residues. After removal of 4 bases from V and 1 base from J, the junction contained 7 bases not matched to a gene. The CDR3 here is CSVAGTSGPGTDTQYF. The CDR3 DNA is TGCAGCGTTGCCGGGACTAGCGGACCGGGCACAGATACGCAGTATTTT.

This chain uses TRBV19 with TRBJ1-2; TRBD1 matches 9 bases. Trimming at V came to 4 bases and at J to 6 bases, leaving 9 bases not matched to a gene. The CDR3 has 15 residues. Germline CDR1 and CDR2: LNHDA and SQIVND (reference sequence). CDR3 region: CASSRDRAFNHGYTF. CDR3 coding DNA: TGTGCCAGTAGTAGGGACAGGGCGTTCAATCATGGCTACACCTTC.

V is TRBV14 and J is TRBJ2-7; 12 bases fit TRBD2. V lost 3 bases and J lost 0; bases outside the gene matches: 6. The CDR3 contains 17 residues. CDR1 and CDR2 (germline): SGHDN, FVKESK. CDR3: CASSHPRTSGASYEQYF. The CDR3 coding sequence is TGTGCCAGCAGCCATCCACGGACTAGCGGGGCCTCCTACGAGCAGTACTTC.

The rearrangement links TRBV4-3 to TRBJ2-3; TRBD2 is a possible D gene (5 bases). V was cut by 4 bases and J by 4 bases, with 18 bases left in between. The CDR3 extends over 16 amino acids. The germline V gene has CDR1 LGHNA and CDR2 YSLEER. The CDR3 spells CASSRLSGLNADTQYF. The CDR3 coding sequence is TGCGCCAGCAGCCGACTAAGCGGATTAAATGCAGATACGCAGTATTTT.

The rearrangement uses TRBV7-6 and TRBJ1-2, with D perhaps TRBD1 (5 bases). V was clipped by 5 bases and J by 1 base, with 8 bases between them. Germline V gene sequence: CDR1 SGHVS, CDR2 FNYEAQ. The CDR3 has 13 residues. This CDR3 is CASSPQDNYGYTF. CDR3 nucleotides: TGTGCCAGCAGCCCACAGGATAACTATGGCTACACCTTC.

CDR3 DNA sequence: TGTGCCAGCAGCCGAGGGCTAGCGGGAGTATGGGAGCAGTACTTC. Translated: CASSRGLAGVWEQYF. This rearrangement joins TRBV5-4 to TRBJ2-7, with 10 bases lining up with TRBD2. The germline V gene encodes CDR1 SGHNT and CDR2 YYREEE (reference sequence). The CDR3 consists of 15 residues. V trimming: 4 bases; J trimming: 7 bases; junction bases outside the gene matches: 11.

The CDR3 here is CASSLLAGSNNEQFF. CDR3 nucleotides: TGTGCCAGCAGCTTACTCGCGGGCAGTAACAATGAGCAGTTCTTC. The rearrangement uses TRBV7-6 and TRBJ2-1; TRBD2 might be the D (5 bases). Deletions cut 2 bases from V and 5 bases from J, with 13 bases between. Germline assignment: CDR1 SGHVS and CDR2 FNYEAQ. The CDR3 consists of 15 residues.

The chain recombines TRBV30 with TRBJ2-2, with TRBD2 as a possible D gene (6 bases). The ends were cut back, 3 bases at V and 0 bases at J, with 14 bases in the middle. Germline lookup yields CDR1 GTSNPN and CDR2 SVGIG (reference sequence). This CDR3 is built from 16 residues. In DNA, the CDR3 is TGTGCCTGGAGGGGGAGAGCGGGCCCGAACACCGGGGAGCTGTTTTTT. Its protein is CAWRGRAGPNTGELFF.

V and J are TRBV5-1 and TRBJ1-1, with TRBD1 matching over 8 bases. V was pared by 3 bases and J by 0 bases, with 4 bases of the junction left unmatched. Germline-derived CDR1 and CDR2 are SGHRS and YFSETQ. The CDR3 has 15 amino acids. The CDR3 is CASSSGQGMNTEAFF. CDR3 sequence (DNA): TGCGCCAGCAGCTCAGGACAGGGTATGAACACTGAAGCTTTCTTT.

The chain is built from TRBV19 and TRBJ1-1; 10 bases fit TRBD1. V lost 1 base, J lost 4 bases, and 0 bases stayed unmatched. Germline V gene lookup returns CDR1 LNHDA and CDR2 SQIVND (reference sequence). This CDR3 spans 14 amino acids. CDR3 sequence reads: CASSIGTGGTEAFF. Written as DNA, the CDR3 is TGTGCCAGTAGTATAGGGACAGGGGGCACTGAAGCTTTCTTT.

The chain couples TRBV7-3 to TRBJ1-2, with 9 bases matching TRBD1. Looked up from germline, CDR1 is SGHTA and CDR2 is FQGTGA. The CDR3 has 13 residues. J was trimmed by 10 bases and V by 3 bases; bases with no gene match: 6. In DNA, the CDR3 is TGTGCCAGCAGCTTCGGGACAGGGAATGCCTACACCTTC. Residues: CASSFGTGNAYTF.

V usage is TRBV19 and J usage is TRBJ2-1; 8 nucleotides line up with TRBD2. The germline CDR1 and CDR2 sequences are LNHDA and SQIVND (reference sequence). The CDR3 totals 16 residues. V lost 2 bases, J lost 7 bases, and 10 bases stayed unmatched. The CDR3 DNA is TGTGCCAGTAGTATAAGGGCTAGCGGGTTGGGAAATGAGCAGTTCTTC. Translation gives CASSIRASGLGNEQFF.

The CDR3 DNA reads TGTGCCAGCAGTGAAAAATCCCACGGTGAAAAACTGTTTTTT. It codes for CASSEKSHGEKLFF. V usage is TRBV2 and J usage is TRBJ1-4; D is unclear. Germline-derived CDR1 and CDR2 are SNHLY and FYNNEI. The CDR3 consists of 14 residues. Trimming shortened V by 2 bases and J by 7 bases, and 11 bases separated the two germline ends.

This clone has just one count. V gene TRBV7-8 combines with J gene TRBJ1-4; D is perhaps TRBD1 (6 bases). The V gene lost 5 bases and the J gene lost 5 bases, with 15 bases spanning the gap. This CDR3 comprises 15 residues. The germline V gene has CDR1 SGHVS and CDR2 FQNEAQ. This chain's CDR3 is CASSHPGTLNEKLFF. The DNA of the CDR3 is TGTGCCAGCAGCCACCCGGGGACACTCAATGAAAAACTGTTTTTT.

The CDR3: CASSLERGSNQPQHF. CDR3 nucleotides: TGTGCCAGCAGCTTAGAAAGGGGATCCAATCAGCCCCAGCATTTT. The chain is built from TRBV7-8 and TRBJ1-5, with D possibly matching TRBD1 (5 bases). The CDR3 extends over 15 amino acids. Trimming shortened V by 1 base and J by 3 bases, and 10 bases separated the two germline ends. Germline assignment: CDR1 SGHVS and CDR2 FQNEAQ.

This sequence joins TRBV10-3 and TRBJ2-7, with D possibly matching TRBD2 (7 bases). This CDR3 contains 15 residues. The germline V gene encodes CDR1 ENHRY and CDR2 SYGVKD. The V end was cut by 6 bases, the J end by 2 bases, with 17 bases between. The CDR3 here is CAIRGASGVTYEQYF. In nucleotides, the CDR3 is TGTGCCATCAGGGGGGCTAGCGGAGTAACCTACGAGCAGTACTTC.

The chain carries TRBV29-1 and TRBJ2-3, with D possibly being TRBD2 (7 bases). This CDR3 has 15 amino acids. The germline V and J ends were trimmed by 2 bases and 5 bases, with 17 bases remaining between them. CDR1 is SQVTM, CDR2 ANQGSEA, per germline. CDR3 residues: CSVEPLTRGGDTQYF. The CDR3 nucleotides are TGCAGCGTTGAACCCCTGACGAGGGGGGGAGATACGCAGTATTTT.

In nucleotides, the CDR3 is TGCGCCAGCAGCGGACAGGGTGGCACTAATGAAAAACTGTTTTTT. Translated, it gives CASSGQGGTNEKLFF. The chain employs TRBV4-3 and TRBJ1-4; 8 nucleotides align to TRBD1. The CDR3 covers 15 residues. Germline V lookup: CDR1 LGHNA, CDR2 YSLEER. V was clipped by 5 bases and J by 2 bases; unmatched bases: 4.

The rearrangement joins TRBV6-5 to TRBJ1-1; TRBD1 agrees at 10 bases. Per the germline V gene, CDR1 is MNHEY and CDR2 is SVGAGI. The trim removed 5 bases at V and 5 bases at J, leaving 8 bases unmatched. CDR3 size: 15 residues. The CDR3 protein is CASSPRTGGGTEAFF. DNA of the CDR3: TGTGCCAGCAGTCCGCGGACAGGGGGAGGAACTGAAGCTTTCTTT.

The chain carries TRBV27 and TRBJ1-1; no reliable D call. This CDR3 has 14 residues. V was clipped by 5 bases and J by 1 base, with 11 bases between them. The V gene's germline CDR1 is MNHEY and CDR2 SMNVEV (reference sequence). The CDR3: CASSGWAPNTEAFF. The CDR3, as DNA: TGTGCCAGCAGTGGGTGGGCCCCGAACACTGAAGCTTTCTTT.

The gene calls are TRBV11-2 and TRBJ1-1; 8 nucleotides agree with TRBD1. The J segment lost 0 bases and the V segment lost 4 bases, leaving 7 bases of the junction unmatched. The germline V gene has CDR1 SGHAT and CDR2 FQNNGV. The CDR3 contains 16 residues. CDR3 nucleotides: TGTGCCAGCAGCTCTTCGCGGGGACAGGTGAACACTGAAGCTTTCTTT. Its protein product is CASSSSRGQVNTEAFF. The full variable domain, completed using reference TRBV11-2 and TRBJ1-1, is EAGVAQSPRYKIIEKRQSVAFWCNPISGHATLYWYQQILGQGPKLLIQFQNNGVVDDSQLPKDRFSAERLKGVDSTLKIQPAKLEDSAVYLCASSSSRGQVNTEAFFGQGTRLTVV.